The T cell receptor beta chain described here comes from a study of identifying expanded T cells in peripheral blood. Whole-study findings and limits: Approximately two-week clone count variance significantly increased as total template count grew.

As for this clone: What it binds is not known.

Trimming cost V 3 bases and J 8 bases, with 16 bases left between them. The germline V gene encodes CDR1 SEHNR and CDR2 FQNEAQ (reference sequence). CDR3 size: 15 residues. Healthy donors had no documented immune events, such as infections, while sampled. Only in-frame clones appear in the TCRdb table, and some are missing; sequencing was by immunoSEQ multiplex PCR. The data show 100,000 or so clones, about 89% seen once. The clonotype originates from a person between 18 and 75 years old in good health. The sequencing sample was made of blood. This chain links TRBV7-9 with TRBJ1-4, with D unresolved. Here the CDR3 reads CASSFATESGEKLFF. Written as DNA, the CDR3 is TGTGCCAGCAGCTTCGCGACGGAGTCTGGGGAAAAACTGTTTTTT.